The entry that follows covers one T cell receptor beta chain sequence. This clone was seen once. It has no known antigen specificity. Qualities for individual bases were not recorded, and no much larger clone is one base off. This entry comes from a study of blood T cell repertoires in COVID-19 (dated by TCRdb to between 2020 and 2021). Broadly, across the study: The collaborator samples originated in the United States, Italy and Spain and spanned the acute and convalescent phases of COVID-19. The prospective study material was composed of cDNA or gDNA derived from T cells, B-cell-depleted T cells, or PBMCs. The dataset comprised deeply sampled blood TCRbeta repertoires from subjects exposed to, actively infected with, or recovered from COVID-19. The repertoires were made available in a free public database intended to serve as a resource for research on the immune response to SARS-CoV-2. The samples were drawn from the first 160 participants of the ongoing ImmuneRACE study and from 1,254 subjects provided by 6 global collaborators. Sample metadata almost always included a de-identified subject ID, COVID-19 status, age in years and sex. HLA class I and class II types, where available, came from metadata supplied by the sample provider rather than from assay-based typing.

What the research found in general, with its limitations: The amount of clinical and demographic metadata varied by source and participant and was provided uncurated.

The immunoSEQ Assay, a bias-controlled multiplex PCR, was used to amplify TCRbeta CDR3 regions from genomic DNA. The authors processed their data as follows. Within the assay, amplification of reference gene primers was used to estimate how many nucleated cells each sample contained. To quantify the absolute abundance of each unique TCRbeta CDR3 rearrangement, sequence reads were collapsed and filtered. Productive Simpson clonality was computed per sample as the square root of Simpson's diversity index over productive rearrangements. The clones in this table, taken by TCRdb from immuneACCESS, are in-frame only. Not every clone is retained; where verified, under half of the shortfall comes from an unresolved V gene, and the cause of the rest is unknown. The V and J calls and clone size are taken from that table; D and trimming were inferred from the DNA. The sample table contains approximately 180,000 clones; only one count was recorded for more than 75% of them. Of the sample, around a sixth falls within the top ten clones.

The CDR3 measures 17 amino acids from cysteine to phenylalanine. The read is trimmed to its CDR3 DNA, 51 bases read in frame from base 1. The junction shows trimming of 6 bases on V and 0 bases on J, and the gene matches do not reach 6 bases of it. From the germline V gene, CDR1 is MDHEN and CDR2 is SYDVKM. One collaborating source in Seattle enrolled patients while the patients were actively infected and followed the patients over time throughout the course of disease. Each collaborating institution followed its own protocols to collect whole blood in K2EDTA tubes. For TCRbeta analysis, collaborators shipped samples in one of three forms: frozen whole blood, isolated PBMCs, or DNA extracted from either of those sample types.

The sequence was collected from a person in their 70s with COVID-19, enrolled during active disease. The chain is made from TRBV28 and TRBJ2-7; TRBD2 lines up with 15 middle nucleotides. The material sequenced was peripheral blood. The CDR3 reads as follows: CASRGLAGGWGSYEQYF. The sequenced DNA is TGTGCCAGCAGGGGACTAGCGGGAGGCTGGGGCTCCTACGAGCAGTACTTC.